The TCR beta chain under discussion was sequenced for a study of T cell changes during pregnancy in multiple sclerosis. The CDR3 is 13 residues long. Germline lookup yields CDR1 KGHSH and CDR2 LQKENI. The V and J ends lost 3 bases and 1 base respectively, with 6 bases between them. The data were produced by immunoSEQ multiplex PCR, yet TCRdb's version contains in-frame clones alone and is incomplete. The sample consists of approximately 35,000 clones, about 90% of them appearing once. The sequence came from a female donor in good health, enrolled as a control in a pregnancy study. Source: CD4+ T cells from peripheral blood mononuclear cells, taken in the third trimester of pregnancy. This sequence joins TRBV18 and TRBJ1-1; the D is unclear. In nucleotides, the CDR3 is TGTGCCAGCTCACCGCAGAAGAACACTGAAGCTTTCTTT. It specifies CASSPQKNTEAFF.